At least ten counts were recorded for the clone carrying this T cell receptor beta chain. These data belong to a study of Graves' ophthalmopathy and Graves' hyperthyroidism. Study information: At the time of initial diagnosis and before any treatment, peripheral blood was collected.

Investigators amplified TCR beta CDR3 regions from RNA transcripts. RT-PCR was first run with HTBI primers, then multiplex PCR in a second round. TCRdb reprocessed the multiplex PCR reads via MiXCR and lists one record per CDR3 protein. The table lists about 160,000 distinct CDR3 sequences, around 39% of them singletons. Looked up from germline, CDR1 is MNHEY and CDR2 is SVGAGI. This CDR3 region has 16 residues. With 4 bases clipped from V and 1 base from J, the junction kept 9 bases outside the gene matches. This chain joins TRBV6-5 and TRBJ1-1; 7 bases match TRBD1. The sequenced sample consisted of peripheral blood. This receptor was obtained from a man aged 30 to 39 with Graves' ophthalmopathy. CDR3 amino acids: CASSSTGGGANTEAFF. Written as DNA, the CDR3 is TGTGCCAGCAGTTCCACAGGAGGGGGCGCGAACACTGAAGCTTTCTTT.